Reported below is one T cell receptor beta chain. Losses at the gene ends were 6 bases for V and 5 bases for J; bases not matched to a gene: 6. The CDR3 runs to 13 residues. Germline loops: CDR1 GTSNPN, CDR2 SVGIG (reference sequence). These data are taken from a study of blood T cell repertoires in COVID-19. Original data processing: Amplified reference gene primers provided the basis for estimating nucleated cell counts. Generated by immunoSEQ multiplex PCR, the TCRdb table keeps only in-frame clones and is missing some. The DNA gave D and trimming, while V, J and clone size come from that table. The table has over 70,000 clones, 80% seen once.

The V and J genes are TRBV30 and TRBJ2-5; 10 positions agree with TRBD2. The material sequenced was peripheral blood. The origin of this receptor is a man between 65 and 79 years old who had recovered from COVID-19. CDR3 sequence (DNA): TGTGCCTGCTCTAGCGGGAGTGGTGAGACCCAGTACTTC. As protein: CACSSGSGETQYF.